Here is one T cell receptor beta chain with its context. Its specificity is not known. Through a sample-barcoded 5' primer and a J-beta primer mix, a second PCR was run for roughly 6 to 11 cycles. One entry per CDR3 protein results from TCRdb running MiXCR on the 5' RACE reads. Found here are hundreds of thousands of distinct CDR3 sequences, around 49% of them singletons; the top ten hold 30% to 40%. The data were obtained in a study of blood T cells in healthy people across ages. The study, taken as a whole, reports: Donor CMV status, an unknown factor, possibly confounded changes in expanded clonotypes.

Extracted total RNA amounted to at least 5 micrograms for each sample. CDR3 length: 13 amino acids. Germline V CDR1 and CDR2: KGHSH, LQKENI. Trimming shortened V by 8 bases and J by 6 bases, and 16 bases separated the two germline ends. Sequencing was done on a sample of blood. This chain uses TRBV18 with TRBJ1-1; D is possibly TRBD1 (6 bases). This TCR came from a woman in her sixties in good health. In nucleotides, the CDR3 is TGTGCCAGCAGACCGACAGGTTACGCTGAAGCTTTCTTT. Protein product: CASRPTGYAEAFF.